This TCR beta chain was sequenced for a study of PD-L1 blockade in urothelial cancer. About the study: Atezolizumab therapy began for patients in about 2014, dosed at 1,200 mg intravenously every 3 weeks. Researchers found blood samples held a median of approximately 150,000 T cells. Analysis of the blood was performed 3 weeks (second dose) and 6 weeks after treatment start.

Sequencing was performed with immunoSEQ multiplex PCR; in TCRdb, only in-frame clones are kept and a portion is missing. This sample has some 42,000 clones; around 84% occur once, and the top ten carry about 2.9%. With V trimmed by 5 bases and J by 8 bases, 5 bases remained unmatched. The V gene's germline CDR1 is SGHTA and CDR2 FQGNSA. This CDR3 contains 15 residues. This chain links TRBV7-2 with TRBJ2-1, with 14 bases fitting TRBD2. Sample: PBMCs, taken around atezolizumab (anti-PD-L1) treatment. This clonotype originated in a man between 70 and 80 years old with urothelial cancer. CDR3 region: CASSRTSGRSDEQFF. In nucleotides, the CDR3 is TGTGCCAGCAGCCGGACTAGCGGGAGGAGTGATGAGCAGTTCTTC.